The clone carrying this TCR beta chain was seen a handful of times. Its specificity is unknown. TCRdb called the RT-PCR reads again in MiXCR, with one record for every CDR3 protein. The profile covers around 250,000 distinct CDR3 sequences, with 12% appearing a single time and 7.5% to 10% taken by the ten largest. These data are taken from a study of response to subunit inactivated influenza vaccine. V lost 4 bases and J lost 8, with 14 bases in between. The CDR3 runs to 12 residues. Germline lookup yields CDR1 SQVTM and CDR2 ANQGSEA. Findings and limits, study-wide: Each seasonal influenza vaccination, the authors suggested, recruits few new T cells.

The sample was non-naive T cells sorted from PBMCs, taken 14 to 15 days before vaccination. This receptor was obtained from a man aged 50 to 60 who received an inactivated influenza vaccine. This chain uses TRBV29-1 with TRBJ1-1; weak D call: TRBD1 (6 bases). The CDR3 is CSVVRQGNEAFF. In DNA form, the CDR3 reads TGCAGCGTTGTGAGGCAGGGGAACGAAGCTTTCTTT.